The 5 T cell receptor beta chains given below trace back to one sample, sequenced in a study of blood T cells in healthy people across ages. A sample-barcoded 5' primer and a J-beta primer mix were used in a second PCR of about 7 to 12 cycles. Each CDR3 protein gets one entry after TCRdb re-called the 5' RACE reads with MiXCR. The sample carries about 1,500,000 distinct CDR3 sequences, 28% recorded once. Sequenced material: blood. The receptors derive from a woman in her twenties or thirties in good health.

J is TRBJ1-1 and V is TRBV5-1; 9 nucleotides line up with TRBD1. The V and J ends lost 5 bases and 8 bases, in that order; junction bases with no gene match: 4. The CDR3 has 12 amino acids. CDR1 SGHRS and CDR2 YFSETQ come from the germline V gene. The CDR3 is CASRDRGIEAFF. Written as DNA, the CDR3 is TGCGCCAGCAGAGACAGGGGGATCGAAGCTTTCTTT.

This chain uses TRBV2 with TRBJ2-1, with 11 bases identical to TRBD2. CDR1 and CDR2 (germline): SNHLY, FYNNEI. There are 14 residues in the CDR3. Germline trimming cut 8 bases from V and 7 bases from J; bases unmatched to any gene: 7. CDR3: CASLPSGGFNEQFF. The DNA for the CDR3 is TGTGCCAGCCTACCTAGCGGGGGGTTTAATGAGCAGTTCTTC.

This clonotype was seen at least ten times. This rearrangement joins TRBV5-1 to TRBJ2-1; 9 bases map to TRBD1. The CDR3 sequence is 15 residues long. Looked up from germline, CDR1 is SGHRS and CDR2 is YFSETQ. The ends lost 4 bases at V and 10 bases at J; junction bases unmatched: 12. The CDR3 sequence is CASSGGTGLVDEQFF. CDR3 nucleotides: TGCGCCAGCAGCGGGGGGACAGGGCTAGTGGACGAGCAGTTCTTC.

The chain has TRBV7-2 and TRBJ2-2; D may be TRBD2 (6 bases). This CDR3 comprises 13 residues. V was cut by 7 bases and J by 5 bases, with 11 bases left in between. Looked up from germline, CDR1 is SGHTA and CDR2 is FQGNSA. Here the CDR3 reads CASNTGVTGELFF. The CDR3 region has the DNA TGTGCCAGCAACACGGGGGTAACCGGGGAGCTGTTTTTT.

The genes are TRBV7-9 and TRBJ2-3; 9 nucleotides match TRBD1. The ends lost 2 bases at V and 5 bases at J; junction bases unmatched: 5. The CDR3 contains 15 residues. Per germline, CDR1 SEHNR and CDR2 FQNEAQ (reference sequence). The CDR3 bases are TGTGCCAGCAGCTTAAACAGGGGGCCCGGAGATACGCAGTATTTT. Amino acids: CASSLNRGPGDTQYF.